This record concerns one T cell receptor beta chain sequence. Trimming took 4 bases from V and 4 from J; bases not matched to a gene: 10. This CDR3 has 15 residues. The germline V gene encodes CDR1 LNHDA and CDR2 SQIVND (reference sequence). The data are from a study of OX40 agonist ivuxolimab in advanced cancers. This table comes from immunoSEQ multiplex PCR, and its TCRdb copy is limited to in-frame clones, with some not included. This sample has around 82,000 clones; around nine tenths occur once, and the top ten carry approximately 13%. The chain recombines TRBV19 with TRBJ2-7; 7 positions match TRBD1. The TCR sequence derives from an adult with an advanced solid tumor such as melanoma, head and neck, liver or kidney cancer. Sequencing was performed on CD4+ or CD8+ T cells sorted from blood, taken in a trial of the OX40 agonist ivuxolimab. CDR3 sequence: CASSTQDRPKYEQYF. The CDR3 bases are TGTGCCAGTAGTACCCAGGACAGGCCAAAGTACGAGCAGTACTTC. Full variable domain (rest looked up from reference TRBV19 and TRBJ2-7): DGGITQSPKYLFRKEGQNVTLSCEQNLNHDAMYWYRQDPGQGLRLIYYSQIVNDFQKGDIAEGYSVSREKKESFPLTVTSAQKNPTAFYLCASSTQDRPKYEQYFGPGTRLTVT.